This T cell receptor beta chain was sequenced for a study of beta chain features in type 1 diabetes. The investigators reverse transcribed all of the isolated RNA, so they sequenced expressed TCRB transcripts. The repertoire was sequenced with immunoSEQ multiplex PCR; TCRdb's copy has only in-frame clones and lacks some. The sample has about 180,000 clones, around 13% seen once. Blood was drawn once from each donor into heparinised tubes. The draws averaged roughly 120 mL. A CD45RO/CCR7/CD25/CD127/CD95/CD27 panel sorted naive, central memory, regulatory and stem cell-like memory CD4+ cells. The clonotype comes from a woman younger than 35 in good health. The sequenced sample was central memory CD4+ T cells from blood.

The CDR3 DNA reads TGTGCCAGCAGCTTAAACCGGGACGGGGGAAGTCAGTACTTC. This gives the protein CASSLNRDGGSQYF. The chain has TRBV7-8 and TRBJ2-5, with D tentatively TRBD2 (6 bases). From germline, CDR1 is SGHVS and CDR2 FQNEAQ. This CDR3 is 14 amino acids long. The V and J ends lost 2 bases and 11 bases respectively, with 18 bases between them.